This T cell receptor beta chain was recorded in a study of CD8+CD57+ T cells in acquired aplastic anemia. Study background: Each DNA sample taken from sorted CD4+ and CD8+ cells came to about 3.4 ug on average. Healthy donor CD4+ samples were sequenced to a depth that averaged about 10.8 million reads.

Genomic DNA constituted the template upon which TCR beta VDJ and CDR3 profiling was performed. TCRdb reprocessed the reads with MiXCR, giving one entry per CDR3 protein. The sample consists of some 220,000 distinct CDR3 sequences, roughly 33% of them appearing once. This clonotype was seen a handful of times. The antigen is undetermined. This CDR3 has 16 amino acids. CDR1 and CDR2 (germline): SGHRS, YFSETQ. V gave up 4 bases and J gave up 6 bases, with 20 bases separating them. General observations from the study: Controls did not differ significantly from patients in CD8+ Simpson's diversity. Patients shared approximately 30 CD8+ CDR3 sequences with controls.

The sequenced sample was sorted CD4+, CD8+, or CD8+CD57+ T cells (not recorded which) from PBMCs. This clonotype was obtained from a human donor in good health, serving as a control. The chain has TRBV5-1 and TRBJ2-1; the D gene could be TRBD1 or TRBD2 (5 bases each). The CDR3 region is CASSLRAAGSGNEQFF. In DNA, the CDR3 is TGCGCCAGCAGCCTCAGGGCGGCAGGGAGCGGCAATGAGCAGTTCTTC.